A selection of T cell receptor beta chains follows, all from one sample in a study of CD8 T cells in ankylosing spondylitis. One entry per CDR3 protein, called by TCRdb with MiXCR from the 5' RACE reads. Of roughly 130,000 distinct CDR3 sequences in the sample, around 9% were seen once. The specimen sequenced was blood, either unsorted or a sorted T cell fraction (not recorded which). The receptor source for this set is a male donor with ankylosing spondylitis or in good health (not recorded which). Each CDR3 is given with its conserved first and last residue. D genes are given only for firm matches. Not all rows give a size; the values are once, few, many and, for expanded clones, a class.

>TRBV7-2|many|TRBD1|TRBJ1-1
TGTGCCAGCAGCTTAGTCGGGACAGGGGGCGCGAGCACTGAAGCTTTCTTT
CASSLVGTGGASTEAFF
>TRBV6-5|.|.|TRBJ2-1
TGTGCCAGCAGTTACTCTAAGGACCGATTCTACAATGAGCAGTTCTTC
CASSYSKDRFYNEQFF
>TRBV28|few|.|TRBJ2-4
TGTGCCAGCAGTTTACCGGGGGTGAACATTCAGTACTTC
CASSLPGVNIQYF
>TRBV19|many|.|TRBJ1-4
TGTGCCAGTAGAGCCCGAGCTAATGAAAAACTGTTTTTT
CASRARANEKLFF
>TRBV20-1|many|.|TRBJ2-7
TGCAGTGCTAGAGATGACGGACACGAGCAGTACTTC
CSARDDGHEQYF
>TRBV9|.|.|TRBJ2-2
TGTGCCAGCAGCCCAAGCGTACGGGGGATCGGGAACACCGGGGAGCTGTTTTTT
CASSPSVRGIGNTGELFF
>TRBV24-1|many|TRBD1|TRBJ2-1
TGTGCCACCAGTGATTCTTTGAGACAGGGGCAGAATGAGCAGTTCTTC
CATSDSLRQGQNEQFF
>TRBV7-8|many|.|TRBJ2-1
TGTGCCAGCAGCTTAAAGGGACCCATCATTAATGAGCAGTTCTTC
CASSLKGPIINEQFF
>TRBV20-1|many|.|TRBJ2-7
TGCAGTGCTCTAAGAAGCGAGCAGTACTTC
CSALRSEQYF
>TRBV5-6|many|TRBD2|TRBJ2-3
TGTGCCAGCAGCGAGGGAGCGGGAGTGGGCACAGATACGCAGTATTTT
CASSEGAGVGTDTQYF
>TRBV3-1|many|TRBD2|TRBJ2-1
TGTGCCAGCGGAGGACTAGCGGGAGTCAATGAGCAGTTCTTC
CASGGLAGVNEQFF
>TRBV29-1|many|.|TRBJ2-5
TGCAGCGGGAACAGGGAAGAGACCCAGTACTTC
CSGNREETQYF
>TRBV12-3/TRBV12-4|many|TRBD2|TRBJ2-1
TGTGCCAGCACTTTACTAGCGGGAGGGTCCGATGAGCAGTTCTTC
CASTLLAGGSDEQFF
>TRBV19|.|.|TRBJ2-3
TGTGCCAGTAGTATAGAAGGAGGGGGCAGGTATTTT
CASSIEGGGRYF
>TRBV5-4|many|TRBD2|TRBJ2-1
TGTGCCAGCAGCCAAACCGGGAGGTCCTACAATGAGCAGTTCTTC
CASSQTGRSYNEQFF
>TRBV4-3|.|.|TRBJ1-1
TGCGCCAGCAGCCAACGCGAAAAGAACACTGAAGCTTTCTTT
CASSQREKNTEAFF
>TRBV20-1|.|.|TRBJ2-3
TGCAGTGCTAGAGCCCCCTCCTCCGGAGGGGATACGCAGTATTTT
CSARAPSSGGDTQYF
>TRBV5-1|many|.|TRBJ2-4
TGCGCCAGCAGCTTGGGTCAGAAGATAGCCAAAAACATTCAGTACTTC
CASSLGQKIAKNIQYF
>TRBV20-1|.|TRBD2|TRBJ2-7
TGCAGTGCTACAGGACTAGCGGGTCACTCCTACGAGCAGTACTTC
CSATGLAGHSYEQYF
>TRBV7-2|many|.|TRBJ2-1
TGTGCCAGCAGCTTACCGGACGGATACAATGAGCAGTTCTTC
CASSLPDGYNEQFF
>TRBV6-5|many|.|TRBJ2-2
TGTGCCAGCAGTTCTACGAAGCCTAACAGGGGGGAGCTGTTTTTT
CASSSTKPNRGELFF
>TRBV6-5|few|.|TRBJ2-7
TGTGCCAGCAGTTACTCGAAGCAGGGATGGGGCTACGAGCAGTACTTC
CASSYSKQGWGYEQYF
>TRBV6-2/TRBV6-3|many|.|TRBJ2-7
TGTGCCAGCAGTTACGGGCCCAGGAAGACCTACGAGCAGTACTTC
CASSYGPRKTYEQYF
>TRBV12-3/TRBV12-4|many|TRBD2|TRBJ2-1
TGTGCCAGCAACAGGGGACTAGCGGGAGAGGCAGATGAGCAGTTCTTC
CASNRGLAGEADEQFF
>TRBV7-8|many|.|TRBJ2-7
TGTGCCAGCAGCTTAGTGCTGGGTCCCTACGAGCAGTACTTC
CASSLVLGPYEQYF
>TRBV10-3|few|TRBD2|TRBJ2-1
TGTGCCATCAGGAGGAGCGGGAGTGGCGATGAGCAGTTCTTC
CAIRRSGSGDEQFF
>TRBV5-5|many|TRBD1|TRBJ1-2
TGTGCCAGCAGCACTCGGACAGGGAGCTATGGCTACACCTTC
CASSTRTGSYGYTF
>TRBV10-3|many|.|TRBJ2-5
TGTGCCATCAGCGGGATTCAAGAGACCCAGTACTTC
CAISGIQETQYF
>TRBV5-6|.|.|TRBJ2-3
TGTGCCAGCAGCTCCCAGGGTTATTTTCCAGATACGCAGTATTTT
CASSSQGYFPDTQYF
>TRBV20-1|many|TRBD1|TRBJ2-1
TGCAGTGCTAGGACCTTAAGGGGCAGGGGGCTGGTGAATGAGCAGTTCTTC
CSARTLRGRGLVNEQFF
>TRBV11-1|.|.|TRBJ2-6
TGTGCCAGCAGCCCCTGGGATCGGGAGTTTGGGGCCAACGTCCTGACTTTC
CASSPWDREFGANVLTF
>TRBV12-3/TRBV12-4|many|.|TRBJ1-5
TGTGCCAGCAGTTCACAGGGTGCTAGCAATCAGCCCCAGCATTTT
CASSSQGASNQPQHF